A selection of T cell receptor beta chains follows, all from one sample in a study of post-analysis software for immune sequencing data. TCRdb used MiXCR to reprocess the PCR reads, holding one entry per CDR3 protein. The data contain 350,000 to 450,000 distinct CDR3 sequences, less than 40% of them singletons. The sequenced sample consisted of blood. These receptors originate from a girl aged 5 to 17 with multiple sclerosis. Each CDR3 is given with its conserved first and last residue. A D gene is named only where the DNA matches it firmly. Clone size is given for some rows only: seen once, a few or many times, or a class if the clone is expanded.

j_call: TRBJ2-1
d_call: NA
cdr3_length: 12
v_call: TRBV7-2
clone_size: NA
cdr3_nt: TGTGCCAGCAGCTTGCGGACTATCGAGCAGTTCTTC
cdr3_aa: CASSLRTIEQFF

j_call: TRBJ2-5
d_call: NA
cdr3_length: 14
v_call: TRBV5-1
clone_size: NA
cdr3_nt: TGCGCCAGCAGCTTTTCTCAAGCCCAAGAGACCCAGTACTTC
cdr3_aa: CASSFSQAQETQYF

j_call: TRBJ2-5
d_call: NA
cdr3_length: 15
v_call: TRBV7-9
clone_size: few
cdr3_nt: TGTGCCAGCAGCTATGGGGGGGCTTCGGTAGAGACCCAGTACTTC
cdr3_aa: CASSYGGASVETQYF

j_call: TRBJ1-5
d_call: TRBD1
cdr3_length: 15
v_call: TRBV6-6
clone_size: NA
cdr3_nt: TGTGCCAGCAGTTTCGGTGGGACAGCTAATCAGCCCCAGCATTTT
cdr3_aa: CASSFGGTANQPQHF

j_call: TRBJ1-4
d_call: NA
cdr3_length: 13
v_call: TRBV4-2
clone_size: few
cdr3_nt: TGTACCAGCAGCCAAGGACCGAATGAAAAACTGTTTTTT
cdr3_aa: CTSSQGPNEKLFF

j_call: TRBJ2-3
d_call: NA
cdr3_length: 14
v_call: TRBV27
clone_size: NA
cdr3_nt: TGTGCCAGCAGAAAGGACGTAGGCACAGATACGCAGTATTTT
cdr3_aa: CASRKDVGTDTQYF

j_call: TRBJ2-5
d_call: NA
cdr3_length: 15
v_call: TRBV5-6
clone_size: NA
cdr3_nt: TGTGCCGGCAGCTTGGTCAGCTCGTACCAAGAGACCCAGTACTTC
cdr3_aa: CAGSLVSSYQETQYF

j_call: TRBJ2-1
d_call: TRBD1
cdr3_length: 15
v_call: TRBV7-6
clone_size: NA
cdr3_nt: TGTGCCAGCAGCTCATACAGGGGGCACTACAATGAGCAGTTCTTC
cdr3_aa: CASSSYRGHYNEQFF

j_call: TRBJ1-2
d_call: TRBD1
cdr3_length: 16
v_call: TRBV28
clone_size: few
cdr3_nt: TGTGCCAGCAGCGAGATTAGCCGGGACAGGGGAAGTGGCTACACCTTC
cdr3_aa: CASSEISRDRGSGYTF

j_call: TRBJ2-5
d_call: TRBD2
cdr3_length: 19
v_call: TRBV6-2/TRBV6-3
clone_size: few
cdr3_nt: TGTGCCAGCAGTTCCTACCGGACTAGCGGGAGCCGTTACCAAGAGACCCAGTACTTC
cdr3_aa: CASSSYRTSGSRYQETQYF

j_call: TRBJ2-2
d_call: NA
cdr3_length: 13
v_call: TRBV6-5
clone_size: NA
cdr3_nt: TGTGCCAGCAGTTACTCGAGCACCGGGGAGCTGTTTTTT
cdr3_aa: CASSYSSTGELFF

j_call: TRBJ2-5
d_call: TRBD1
cdr3_length: 15
v_call: TRBV7-2
clone_size: few
cdr3_nt: TGTGCCAGCAGCTTCTCCACAGGGGCATGGGAGACCCAGTACTTC
cdr3_aa: CASSFSTGAWETQYF

j_call: TRBJ2-1
d_call: NA
cdr3_length: 15
v_call: TRBV29-1
clone_size: NA
cdr3_nt: TGCACCCACCGAAGGGCGACTAGCTCCTACAATGAGCAGTTCTTC
cdr3_aa: CTHRRATSSYNEQFF

j_call: TRBJ2-7
d_call: NA
cdr3_length: 15
v_call: TRBV2
clone_size: NA
cdr3_nt: TGTGCCAGCGATTCGGTGGGAAGGGTCGGGTACGAGCAGTACTTC
cdr3_aa: CASDSVGRVGYEQYF

j_call: TRBJ1-2
d_call: TRBD1
cdr3_length: 15
v_call: TRBV7-2
clone_size: NA
cdr3_nt: TGTGCCAGCAGCCCAAAGGGACAGACTAACTATGGCTACACCTTC
cdr3_aa: CASSPKGQTNYGYTF

j_call: TRBJ2-7
d_call: NA
cdr3_length: 16
v_call: TRBV6-6
clone_size: few
cdr3_nt: TGTGCCAGCAGTTACCAAGTCATCGAGAGCTCCTACGAGCAGTACTTC
cdr3_aa: CASSYQVIESSYEQYF

j_call: TRBJ2-7
d_call: NA
cdr3_length: 15
v_call: TRBV28
clone_size: NA
cdr3_nt: TGTGCCAGCAGTGAGGGGGGATCAAGCTCCTACGAGCAGTACTTC
cdr3_aa: CASSEGGSSSYEQYF

j_call: TRBJ1-1
d_call: NA
cdr3_length: 14
v_call: TRBV20-1
clone_size: NA
cdr3_nt: TGCAGTGCTAGAGGAGGAGGACGGTGGACTGAAGCTTTCTTT
cdr3_aa: CSARGGGRWTEAFF

j_call: TRBJ2-7
d_call: NA
cdr3_length: 14
v_call: TRBV29-1
clone_size: many
cdr3_nt: TGCAGCGCCGGGGAGCAGGCGAGCTCCTACGAGCAGTACTTC
cdr3_aa: CSAGEQASSYEQYF

j_call: TRBJ2-2
d_call: NA
cdr3_length: 16
v_call: TRBV6-1
clone_size: NA
cdr3_nt: TGTGCCAGCAGTGAAGGGGGGGGGACACAGCTAACGTTACTGTTTTTT
cdr3_aa: CASSEGGGTQLTLLFF

j_call: TRBJ2-5
d_call: TRBD2
cdr3_length: 16
v_call: TRBV7-2
clone_size: few
cdr3_nt: TGTGCCAGCAGCATTACTAGCGGGGGGGCCGGAGAGACCCAGTACTTC
cdr3_aa: CASSITSGGAGETQYF

j_call: TRBJ2-7
d_call: TRBD2
cdr3_length: 14
v_call: TRBV7-2
clone_size: NA
cdr3_nt: TGTGCCAGCAGTCTAGGGAGGGTGTCCTACGAGCAGTACTTC
cdr3_aa: CASSLGRVSYEQYF

j_call: TRBJ2-7
d_call: TRBD2
cdr3_length: 14
v_call: TRBV5-1
clone_size: few
cdr3_nt: TGCGCCAGCAGCGGGACTAGCGGGGCCTACGAGCAGTACTTC
cdr3_aa: CASSGTSGAYEQYF

j_call: TRBJ1-2
d_call: NA
cdr3_length: 14
v_call: TRBV21-1
clone_size: few
cdr3_nt: TGTGCCAGCAGCAAAGGGACGGCCAACTATGGCTACACCTTC
cdr3_aa: CASSKGTANYGYTF

j_call: TRBJ2-7
d_call: TRBD1
cdr3_length: 15
v_call: TRBV11-2
clone_size: NA
cdr3_nt: TGTGCCAGCAGCAAAGTGGGGACAGGTACCTACGAGCAGTACTTC
cdr3_aa: CASSKVGTGTYEQYF

j_call: TRBJ2-7
d_call: NA
cdr3_length: 13
v_call: TRBV6-5
clone_size: few
cdr3_nt: TGTGCCAGCAGTTCTAACAGCGCCCGCGAGCAGTACTTC
cdr3_aa: CASSSNSAREQYF

j_call: TRBJ1-6
d_call: NA
cdr3_length: 12
v_call: TRBV4-3
clone_size: NA
cdr3_nt: TGCGCCAGCAGCCAACAGGGTTCACCCCTCCACTTT
cdr3_aa: CASSQQGSPLHF

j_call: TRBJ1-4
d_call: NA
cdr3_length: 14
v_call: TRBV11-2
clone_size: few
cdr3_nt: TGTGCCAGCAGCCAACCGCGTCGGGATGAAAAACTGTTTTTT
cdr3_aa: CASSQPRRDEKLFF

j_call: TRBJ1-1
d_call: NA
cdr3_length: 13
v_call: TRBV7-2
clone_size: few
cdr3_nt: TGTGCCAGCCACCCCATGAGGAACACTGAAGCTTTCTTT
cdr3_aa: CASHPMRNTEAFF

j_call: TRBJ1-2
d_call: NA
cdr3_length: 15
v_call: TRBV4-3
clone_size: NA
cdr3_nt: TGCGCCAGCAGCCAAGATTTCGGGAATAACTATGGCTACACCTTC
cdr3_aa: CASSQDFGNNYGYTF

j_call: TRBJ2-7
d_call: NA
cdr3_length: 15
v_call: TRBV6-6
clone_size: few
cdr3_nt: TGTGCCAGCAGCTCTCCCCGGACGGTTCTTTACGAGCAGTACTTC
cdr3_aa: CASSSPRTVLYEQYF

j_call: TRBJ1-6
d_call: NA
cdr3_length: 13
v_call: TRBV7-8
clone_size: NA
cdr3_nt: TGTGCCAGCAGCCCCCCAGGGGATTCACCCCTCCACTTT
cdr3_aa: CASSPPGDSPLHF

j_call: TRBJ1-6
d_call: NA
cdr3_length: 14
v_call: TRBV9
clone_size: few
cdr3_nt: TGTGCCAGCAGCGTGGCCCCCGAGAATTCACCCCTCCACTTT
cdr3_aa: CASSVAPENSPLHF

j_call: TRBJ2-3
d_call: NA
cdr3_length: 15
v_call: TRBV10-3
clone_size: NA
cdr3_nt: TGTGCCATCAGTGGGTTACAGGGCTTCGCAGATGCGCAGTATTTT
cdr3_aa: CAISGLQGFADAQYF

j_call: TRBJ1-2
d_call: TRBD1
cdr3_length: 14
v_call: TRBV12-3/TRBV12-4
clone_size: NA
cdr3_nt: TGTGCCAGCAGCTCCGACAGGGATCGTGTTGGCTACACCTTC
cdr3_aa: CASSSDRDRVGYTF

j_call: TRBJ1-2
d_call: NA
cdr3_length: 12
v_call: TRBV14
clone_size: NA
cdr3_nt: TGTGCCACCTCAAATGGGGGGTATGGCTACACCTTC
cdr3_aa: CATSNGGYGYTF

j_call: TRBJ1-4
d_call: NA
cdr3_length: 16
v_call: TRBV4-1
clone_size: NA
cdr3_nt: TGCGCTAGCAGCCACGCCCCGGAGGCAGGAAATGAAAAACTGTTTTTT
cdr3_aa: CASSHAPEAGNEKLFF